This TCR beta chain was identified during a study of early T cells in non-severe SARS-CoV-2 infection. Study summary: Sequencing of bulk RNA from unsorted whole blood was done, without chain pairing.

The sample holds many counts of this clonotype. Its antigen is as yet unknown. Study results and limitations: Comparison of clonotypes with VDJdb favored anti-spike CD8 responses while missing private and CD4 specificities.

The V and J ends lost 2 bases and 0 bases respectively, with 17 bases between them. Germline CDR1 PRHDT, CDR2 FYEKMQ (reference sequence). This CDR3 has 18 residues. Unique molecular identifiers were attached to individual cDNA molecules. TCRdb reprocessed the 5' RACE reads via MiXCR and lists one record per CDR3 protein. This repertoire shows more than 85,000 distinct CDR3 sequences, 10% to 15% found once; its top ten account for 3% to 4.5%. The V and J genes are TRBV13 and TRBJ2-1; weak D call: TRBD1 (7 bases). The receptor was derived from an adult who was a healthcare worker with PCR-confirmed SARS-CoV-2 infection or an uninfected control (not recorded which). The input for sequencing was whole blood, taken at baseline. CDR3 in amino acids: CASSLIPGGDSSYNEQFF. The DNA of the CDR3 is TGTGCCAGCAGCTTAATTCCAGGCGGGGACAGCTCCTACAATGAGCAGTTCTTC.